This is a list of T cell receptor beta chains from one sample in a study of type 1 regulatory T cells. TCRdb reprocessed the reads via MiXCR and lists one record per CDR3 protein. The data show 80,000 to 100,000 distinct CDR3 sequences, 31% seen once. Sequenced: CD4+ T cells, either the whole sample or a sorted fraction (not recorded which). These TCRs come from a human donor in good health. Both conserved end residues are part of each CDR3.

j_call v_call cdr3_aa
TRBJ1-6 TRBV7-2 CASSAISLRVNSPLHF
TRBJ2-1 TRBV20-1 CSALGASYNEQFF
TRBJ2-7 TRBV29-1 CSVEESGYEQYF
TRBJ2-1 TRBV9 CASSARLQYNEQFF
TRBJ2-7 TRBV20-1 CSAATQIFPSGSEQYF
TRBJ2-3 TRBV7-9 CASSFQTGSGTDTQYF
TRBJ2-3 TRBV20-1 CSAKTPRLIDTQYF
TRBJ2-7 TRBV7-2 CASGSTSGGPYEQYF
TRBJ2-7 TRBV20-1 CSSFPGLALLRSDEQYF
TRBJ2-5 TRBV7-9 CVSSLIDYRVRGETQYF
TRBJ2-1 TRBV7-2 CASSPHRTGGGDEQFF
TRBJ1-1 TRBV7-2 CASSRDRGDRAFF
TRBJ1-2 TRBV6-6 CASSDWQGANYGYTF
TRBJ2-2 TRBV6-4 CASSEGTPTGELFF
TRBJ2-3 TRBV12-3/TRBV12-4 CASCLTLANTQYF
TRBJ2-1 TRBV4-1 CASSQPGIYNEQFF
TRBJ2-3 TRBV6-6 CASAQEAGDTQYF
TRBJ2-3 TRBV5-8 CASSSGSTSTDTQYF
TRBJ2-5 TRBV2 CASDPLREETQYF
TRBJ2-7 TRBV5-1 CASWANWDEQYF
TRBJ2-3 TRBV5-1 CAGSPPTSGTTDTQYF
TRBJ2-7 TRBV20-1 CSATRVGEQYF
TRBJ2-7 TRBV7-2 CASSLWGGEHEQYF
TRBJ2-1 TRBV12-3/TRBV12-4 CASSEAGGPRNEQFF
TRBJ2-2 TRBV29-1 CSVDGQRTGELFF
TRBJ2-3 TRBV2 CASNRRLDTQYF